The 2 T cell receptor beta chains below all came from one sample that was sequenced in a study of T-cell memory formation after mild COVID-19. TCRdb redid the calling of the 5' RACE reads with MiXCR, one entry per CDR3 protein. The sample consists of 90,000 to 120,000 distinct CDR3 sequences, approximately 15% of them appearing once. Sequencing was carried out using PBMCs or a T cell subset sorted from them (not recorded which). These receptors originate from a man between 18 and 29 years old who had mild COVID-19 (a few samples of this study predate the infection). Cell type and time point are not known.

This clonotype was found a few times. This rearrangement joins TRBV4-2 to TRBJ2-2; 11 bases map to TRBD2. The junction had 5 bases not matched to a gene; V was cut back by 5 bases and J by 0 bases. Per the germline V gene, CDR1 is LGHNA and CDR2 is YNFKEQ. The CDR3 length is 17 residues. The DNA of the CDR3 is TGTGCCAGCAGCGCGACTAGCGGGGTCGCGAACACCGGGGAGCTGTTTTTT. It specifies CASSATSGVANTGELFF.

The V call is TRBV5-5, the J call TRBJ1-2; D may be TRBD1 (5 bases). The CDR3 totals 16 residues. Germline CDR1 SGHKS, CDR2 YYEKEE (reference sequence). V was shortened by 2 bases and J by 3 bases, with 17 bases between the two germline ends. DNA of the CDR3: TGTGCCAGCAGCTTTATAGGTTTGGGGCAGGACTATGGCTACACCTTC. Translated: CASSFIGLGQDYGYTF.